Below are 6 T cell receptor beta chains sequenced from a single sample in a study of T cell responses to AZD1222 COVID-19 vaccine. TCRdb keeps only in-frame clones here, not all; method: immunoSEQ multiplex PCR. The sample shows roughly 70,000 clones, 75% to 85% of them seen only once. This sample comprised peripheral blood, obtained 28 days after the second AZD1222 dose. Every receptor here comes from an adult who received the AZD1222 COVID-19 vaccine.

V usage is TRBV5-1 and J usage is TRBJ1-1; no clear D gene. The CDR3 length is 13 residues. The V gene's germline CDR1 is SGHRS and CDR2 YFSETQ. The V gene lost 0 bases and the J gene lost 0 bases, with 3 bases spanning the gap. Here the CDR3 DNA reads TGCGCCAGCAGCTTGGAGTTGAACACTGAAGCTTTCTTT. It translates to CASSLELNTEAFF. Supplemented by reference TRBV5-1 and TRBJ1-1, the full variable domain reads KAGVTQTPRYLIKTRGQQVTLSCSPISGHRSVSWYQQTPGQGLQFLFEYFSETQRNKGNFPGRFSGRQFSNSRSEMNVSTLELGDSALYLCASSLELNTEAFFGQGTRLTVV.

The chain uses TRBV18 and TRBJ1-4, with D uncertain. V gave up 5 bases and J gave up 8 bases, with 21 bases separating them. The CDR3 sequence is 16 residues long. Per germline, CDR1 KGHSH and CDR2 LQKENI. The CDR3 region has the DNA TGTGCCAGCTCATCACAGTTTGGCCTCCGCGCCGAAAAACTGTTTTTT. It yields the protein CASSSQFGLRAEKLFF.

The chain employs TRBV18 and TRBJ1-3; no firm D call. Germline V gene lookup returns CDR1 KGHSH and CDR2 LQKENI. Between the trimmed V and J ends, which lost 3 bases and 0 bases, there was a span of 6 bases. This CDR3 is 14 amino acids long. The CDR3 here is CASSPPASGNTIYF. The CDR3 DNA is TGTGCCAGCTCACCGCCCGCCTCTGGAAACACCATATATTTT.

The chain joins TRBV29-1 to TRBJ1-1, with D perhaps matching TRBD1 (6 bases). From germline, CDR1 is SQVTM and CDR2 ANQGSEA. Trimming took 7 bases from V and 1 from J, leaving 19 bases between them. This CDR3 contains 15 residues. Here the CDR3 DNA reads TGCAGCGCCCCTTTGGGTGCAGGGGAGAACACTGAAGCTTTCTTT. This encodes CSAPLGAGENTEAFF.

The chain couples TRBV10-3 to TRBJ1-1; D unclear. Germline lookup yields CDR1 ENHRY and CDR2 SYGVKD. V was pared by 6 bases and J by 6 bases, with 8 bases between. The CDR3 sequence is 11 residues long. CDR3 sequence: CAISPGAEAFF. The CDR3 nucleotides are TGTGCCATCAGCCCGGGAGCTGAAGCTTTCTTT.

This chain joins TRBV11-1 and TRBJ2-3; 12 nucleotides align to TRBD2. The V and J ends lost 2 bases and 5 bases, in that order; junction bases with no gene match: 2. This CDR3 is 15 amino acids long. Germline V gene lookup returns CDR1 SGHAT and CDR2 FQDESV (reference sequence). In DNA, the CDR3 is TGTGCCAGCAGCTTAACTAGCGGGGGGATAGATACGCAGTATTTT. Translated, it gives CASSLTSGGIDTQYF.